This T cell receptor beta chain was identified in a study of molecular identifiers for immune sequencing clone quantification. Each CDR3 protein gets one entry after TCRdb re-called the PCR reads with MiXCR. The repertoire includes approximately 40,000 distinct CDR3 sequences, nearly 25% of them detected once, and 0.98% sits in the top ten. General study points: Identical barcode-sharing TCR molecules could lead to underestimated sizes for highly expanded clones. Naive cells had under 1% of molecules in clones above 20 RNA copies, effectors over 98%.

Researchers sorted naive CD8 T cells as cells that were CD8+CD4-CCR7+CD45RA+. This clonotype was detected ten times or more. What it recognizes is unknown. CDR3 length: 16 amino acids. Trimming pared 6 bases from V and 3 bases from J, leaving 19 bases between. Germline loops: CDR1 MNHNY, CDR2 SVGAGI (reference sequence). This clonotype was obtained from a human donor in good health. Some libraries in this study had Jurkat cell RNA spiked in. The chain employs TRBV6-6 and TRBJ2-3; the D gene is possibly TRBD1 (6 bases). The sequenced material came from naive CD8+ T cells from blood, with Jurkat cell RNA spiked in. The subset was: FACS-sorted CD8+CD4-CCR7+CD45RA+ naive T cells. Here the CDR3 DNA reads TGTGCCAGCAGCAAGATTGGGCAGGGGCTAACAGATACGCAGTATTTT. The encoded protein is CASSKIGQGLTDTQYF.